This T cell receptor (beta chain) derives from a study of T cell repertoires in cytomegalovirus infection. Study information: It can be stated that public TCR beta signatures indicated CMV infection as well as a matching HLA type.

This clonotype has ten or more counts. The antigen is undetermined. Study-wide results and limits: The study identified carriers of CMV plus the relevant HLA from cumulative public TCR beta family frequency.

TCRdb re-analysed the reads in MiXCR, keeping a single row per CDR3 protein. The sample lists about 320,000 distinct CDR3 sequences; around 9.5% were seen once. The CDR3 has 14 residues. V lost 8 bases and J 0 bases, leaving 12 bases between the germline ends. Sample: PBMCs. This chain uses TRBV12-3 or TRBV12-4 with TRBJ2-3; D uncertain. The receptor's source is a human donor in good health (CMV status not recorded). Some clones in this sample may be carry-over from other donors' samples. The CDR3 spells CASLKDSSTDTQYF. The CDR3 nucleotides are TGTGCCAGCCTTAAAGATAGTAGCACAGATACGCAGTATTTT.